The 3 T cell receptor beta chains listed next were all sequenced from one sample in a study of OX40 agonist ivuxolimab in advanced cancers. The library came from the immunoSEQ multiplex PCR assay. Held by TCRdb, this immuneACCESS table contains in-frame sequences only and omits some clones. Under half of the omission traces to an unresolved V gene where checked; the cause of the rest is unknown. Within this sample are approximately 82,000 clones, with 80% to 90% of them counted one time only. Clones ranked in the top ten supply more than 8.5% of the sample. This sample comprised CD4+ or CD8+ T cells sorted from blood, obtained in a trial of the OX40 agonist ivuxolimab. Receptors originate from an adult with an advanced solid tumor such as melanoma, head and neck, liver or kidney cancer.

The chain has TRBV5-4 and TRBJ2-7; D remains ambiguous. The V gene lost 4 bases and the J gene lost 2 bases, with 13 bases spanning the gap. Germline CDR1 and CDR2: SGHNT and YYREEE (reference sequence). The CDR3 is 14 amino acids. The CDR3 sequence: CASSPQTAAYEQYF. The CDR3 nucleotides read TGTGCCAGCAGCCCTCAGACGGCAGCCTACGAGCAGTACTTC.

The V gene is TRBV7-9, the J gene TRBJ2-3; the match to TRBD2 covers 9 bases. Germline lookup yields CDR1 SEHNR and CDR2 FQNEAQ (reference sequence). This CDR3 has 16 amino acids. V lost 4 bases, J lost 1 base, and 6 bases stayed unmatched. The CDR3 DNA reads TGTGCCAGCAGCTCTCCCAGCGGGGGGCGCACAGATACGCAGTATTTT. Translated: CASSSPSGGRTDTQYF.

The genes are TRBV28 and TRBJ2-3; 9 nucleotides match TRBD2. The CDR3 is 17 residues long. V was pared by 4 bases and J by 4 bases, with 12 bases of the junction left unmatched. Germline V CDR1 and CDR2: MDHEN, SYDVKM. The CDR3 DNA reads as TGTGCCAGCAGTTCCGCCTACCAACTAGCGGGCTCAGATACGCAGTATTTT. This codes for CASSSAYQLAGSDTQYF.